One and the same sample provided the 10 T cell receptor beta chains below, sequenced in a study of glioma-infiltrating T cells after dendritic cell vaccination. Sequenced by immunoSEQ multiplex PCR; TCRdb stores in-frame clones only, minus some. The table lists roughly 23,000 clones, around 79% of them singletons. The starting material was blood, obtained before dendritic cell vaccination. The receptors were gathered from a human donor with glioblastoma.

The J gene is TRBJ2-2, the V gene TRBV4-2; no clear D. V lost 0 bases and J lost 1, with 9 bases in between. CDR1 and CDR2 (germline): LGHNA, YNFKEQ. CDR3 length: 16 residues. The CDR3 DNA follows: TGTGCCAGCAGCCAAGAATCGGGTCTGAACACCGGGGAGCTGTTTTTT. This codes for CASSQESGLNTGELFF.

The rearrangement links TRBV11-2 to TRBJ2-7, with 9 bases lining up with TRBD2. Germline CDR1 reads SGHAT; CDR2 reads FQNNGV. The CDR3 sequence is 16 residues long. The V segment lost 5 bases and the J segment 5 bases; nucleotides outside the gene matches: 13. The CDR3 loop is CASSGIAGELGHEQYF. DNA of the CDR3: TGTGCCAGCAGCGGAATAGCGGGAGAGCTCGGCCACGAGCAGTACTTC.

V gene TRBV5-8 combines with J gene TRBJ2-1; 12 nucleotides agree with TRBD1. The CDR3 runs to 17 residues. V dropped 5 bases and J dropped 5; count of bases not matched to a gene: 11. CDR1 and CDR2 from the germline V gene are SGHTS and YDEGEE. This chain's CDR3 is CASSSPLGTGGNNEQFF. CDR3 nucleotides: TGTGCCAGCAGTTCCCCCTTAGGGACAGGGGGCAACAATGAGCAGTTCTTC.

The rearrangement links TRBV7-2 to TRBJ1-1, with 8 bases lining up with TRBD1. J was trimmed by 6 bases and V by 2 bases; bases with no gene match: 2. The CDR3 is 13 amino acids. CDR1 is SGHTA and CDR2 is FQGNSA in the germline V gene. CDR3 nucleotide sequence: TGTGCCAGCAGCTTACAGGGGGCGTCTGAAGCTTTCTTT. This sequence encodes CASSLQGASEAFF.

J is TRBJ1-2 and V is TRBV4-2; TRBD1 aligns across 11 bases. V was pared by 3 bases and J by 5 bases, with 5 bases of the junction left unmatched. CDR3 length: 15 residues. Germline V gene sequence: CDR1 LGHNA, CDR2 YNFKEQ. CDR3 in DNA: TGTGCCAGCAGCCAGACCGGACAGGGGGCGTATGGCTACACCTTC. Protein product: CASSQTGQGAYGYTF.

The chain recombines TRBV2 with TRBJ1-5; D might be TRBD1 (5 bases). The CDR3 is 13 amino acids. Germline CDR1 SNHLY, CDR2 FYNNEI. Between the trimmed V and J ends, which lost 7 bases and 4 bases, there was a span of 11 bases. CDR3 region: CASKGQNNQPQHF. The CDR3 DNA follows: TGTGCCAGCAAAGGACAAAATAATCAGCCCCAGCATTTT.

This chain links TRBV4-3 with TRBJ2-1; D unresolved. Germline CDR1 is LGHNA and CDR2 is YSLEER. This CDR3 region has 14 residues. Trimming left V 0 bases short and J 7 bases short, with 10 bases between. The CDR3 sequence is CASSQDGSVNEQFF. CDR3 bases: TGCGCCAGCAGCCAAGATGGCAGCGTGAATGAGCAGTTCTTC.

The chain joins TRBV30 to TRBJ2-3; 8 bases map to TRBD2. V gave up 4 bases and J gave up 6 bases; unmatched junction bases: 12. This CDR3 has 15 amino acids. CDR1 and CDR2 (germline): GTSNPN, SVGIG (reference sequence). The DNA of the CDR3 is TGTGCCTGGACCTTAGCGGGAACTTGGCGGGATACGCAGTATTTT. This codes for CAWTLAGTWRDTQYF.

The rearrangement links TRBV4-2 to TRBJ2-1, with TRBD1 matching 10 bases. CDR1 is LGHNA and CDR2 is YNFKEQ in the germline V gene. Unmatched junction bases numbered 7, after V lost 3 bases and J lost 2 bases. This CDR3 is built from 17 residues. The CDR3 reads CASSHVSTGGAYNEQFF. CDR3 nucleotide sequence: TGTGCCAGCAGCCATGTTTCGACAGGGGGCGCCTACAATGAGCAGTTCTTC.

The chain is built from TRBV9 and TRBJ1-2; 7 bases align to TRBD1. Looked up from germline, CDR1 is SGDLS and CDR2 is YYNGEE. Unmatched junction bases numbered 7, after V lost 3 bases and J lost 5 bases. The CDR3 length is 14 residues. The CDR3, as DNA: TGTGCCAGCAGCGCCCAGGGGGGACCTTATGGCTACACCTTC. It translates to CASSAQGGPYGYTF.